The rows below give T cell receptor beta chains drawn from one sample of a study of neurological immune-mediated disorders. In TCRdb, the 5' RACE reads were re-called with MiXCR into one record per CDR3 protein. The sample includes roughly 61,000 distinct CDR3 sequences, around 10% seen only once; the top ten take about 6.3%. Sequencing input: PBMCs. Source of these receptors: a male donor with HTLV-1-associated myelopathy (HAM/TSP). Each CDR3 is given with its conserved first and last residue. A D gene is named only where the DNA matches it firmly. Part of the rows lack a size; the others show once, few, many or a class for expanded clones.

abundance	d_gene	v_gene	j_gene	CDR3aa	CDR3nt
many	-	TRBV19	TRBJ1-1	CASSTYRDGVSSAFF	TGTGCCAGTAGTACGTACCGGGACGGGGTTTCTTCGGCTTTCTTT
many	-	TRBV5-6	TRBJ1-2	CASSLSQPYGYTF	TGTGCCAGCAGCTTGTCACAGCCCTATGGCTACACCTTC
many	-	TRBV6-5	TRBJ2-5	CASSYSGGGGETQYF	TGTGCCAGCAGTTACAGTGGGGGGGGCGGGGAGACCCAGTACTTC
many	-	TRBV7-9	TRBJ2-7	CASSVYRGGYEQYF	TGTGCCAGCAGCGTATACAGGGGAGGGTACGAGCAGTACTTC
many	TRBD1	TRBV24-1	TRBJ1-1	CATSDQDRGPSGLEAFF	TGTGCCACCAGTGACCAAGACAGGGGGCCATCTGGGTTGGAAGCTTTCTTT
many	-	TRBV20-1	TRBJ1-2	CSASSGVGYTF	TGCAGTGCTAGCTCAGGTGTCGGCTACACCTTC
many	TRBD1	TRBV5-1	TRBJ1-1	CASSSLTGGITEAFF	TGCGCCAGCAGCTCGCTTACAGGGGGTATCACTGAAGCTTTCTTT
many	-	TRBV5-1	TRBJ1-2	CASSLGFGRDGYTF	TGCGCCAGCAGCTTGGGGTTTGGCAGGGATGGCTACACCTTC
many	TRBD2	TRBV5-1	TRBJ2-7	CASSPRTSGAYEQYF	TGCGCCAGCAGCCCTCGGACTAGCGGAGCCTACGAGCAGTACTTC
many	-	TRBV7-9	TRBJ2-7	CASRISGGGSYEQYF	TGTGCCAGCAGAATATCAGGGGGAGGGTCCTACGAGCAGTACTTC
many	TRBD1	TRBV12-3/TRBV12-4	TRBJ2-5	CASSFRTGRETQYF	TGTGCCAGCAGTTTTCGGACAGGGAGAGAGACCCAGTACTTC
medium-sized	-	TRBV7-9	TRBJ2-7	CASSLEWNEQYF	TGTGCCAGCAGCTTAGAGTGGAACGAGCAGTACTTC
many	TRBD1	TRBV4-1	TRBJ1-1	CASSQGRGGYDTEAFF	TGCGCCAGCAGCCAAGGACGAGGGGGCTATGACACTGAAGCTTTCTTT
many	-	TRBV20-1	TRBJ2-5	CSARDTGGSTSF	TGCAGTGCTAGAGATACGGGCGGTAGTACCTCCTTC
many	-	TRBV20-1	TRBJ2-3	CSARDADTQYF	TGCAGTGCTAGAGATGCAGATACGCAGTATTTT
many	-	TRBV4-1	TRBJ2-3	CASSPGTTDTQYF	TGCGCCAGCAGCCCGGGGACCACAGATACGCAGTATTTT
many	TRBD1	TRBV6-5	TRBJ2-7	CASRKGQGTQQYF	TGTGCCAGCAGGAAGGGACAGGGCACCCAGCAGTACTTC
few	-	TRBV19	TRBJ1-4	CASSIARGNEKLFF	TGTGCCAGTAGTATCGCCAGGGGTAATGAAAAACTGTTTTTT
many	-	TRBV27	TRBJ1-2	CASSFEGDGGYTF	TGTGCCAGCAGTTTTGAGGGGGATGGTGGCTACACCTTC
many	TRBD1	TRBV11-1	TRBJ2-5	CASSFNRGLSQETQYF	TGTGCCAGCAGCTTCAACAGGGGGCTTTCCCAAGAGACCCAGTACTTC
few	-	TRBV11-2	TRBJ2-1	CASSPRQSWGSYNEQFF	TGTGCCAGCAGCCCAAGACAGTCGTGGGGCTCCTACAATGAGCAGTTCTTC
many	-	TRBV10-3	TRBJ1-1	CAISGSEETEAFF	TGTGCCATCAGCGGGTCGGAGGAGACTGAAGCTTTCTTT
many	-	TRBV11-2	TRBJ2-3	CASITGRGFGGDTQYF	TGTGCCAGCATCACGGGACGAGGATTTGGGGGAGATACGCAGTATTTT
many	-	TRBV28	TRBJ1-6	CASSLSGTGSITELLNSPLHF	TGTGCCAGCAGTTTATCTGGGACTGGTTCTATTACGGAACTCCTTAATTCACCCCTCCACTTT
many	TRBD2	TRBV12-3/TRBV12-4	TRBJ2-7	CASSGTSGAPYEQYF	TGTGCCAGCAGTGGGACTAGCGGGGCACCCTACGAGCAGTACTTC
many	-	TRBV10-3	TRBJ1-1	CAISEGFRGLENTEAFF	TGTGCCATCAGTGAGGGATTTAGGGGGTTGGAGAACACTGAAGCTTTCTTT
-	-	TRBV7-3	TRBJ2-1	CASSPSGTYNEQFF	TGTGCCAGCAGCCCTTCAGGGACCTACAATGAGCAGTTCTTC
-	TRBD1	TRBV7-7	TRBJ2-7	CASSFAGGESEQYF	TGTGCTAGCAGCTTTGCAGGGGGAGAAAGCGAGCAGTACTTC
many	-	TRBV5-1	TRBJ2-6	CASSLGDSSGANVLTF	TGCGCCAGCAGCTTGGGAGACAGCTCTGGGGCCAACGTCCTGACTTTC
many	TRBD2	TRBV20-1	TRBJ2-1	CSARRLGGEGEQFF	TGCAGTGCGCGCCGGCTCGGGGGGGAGGGTGAGCAGTTCTTC